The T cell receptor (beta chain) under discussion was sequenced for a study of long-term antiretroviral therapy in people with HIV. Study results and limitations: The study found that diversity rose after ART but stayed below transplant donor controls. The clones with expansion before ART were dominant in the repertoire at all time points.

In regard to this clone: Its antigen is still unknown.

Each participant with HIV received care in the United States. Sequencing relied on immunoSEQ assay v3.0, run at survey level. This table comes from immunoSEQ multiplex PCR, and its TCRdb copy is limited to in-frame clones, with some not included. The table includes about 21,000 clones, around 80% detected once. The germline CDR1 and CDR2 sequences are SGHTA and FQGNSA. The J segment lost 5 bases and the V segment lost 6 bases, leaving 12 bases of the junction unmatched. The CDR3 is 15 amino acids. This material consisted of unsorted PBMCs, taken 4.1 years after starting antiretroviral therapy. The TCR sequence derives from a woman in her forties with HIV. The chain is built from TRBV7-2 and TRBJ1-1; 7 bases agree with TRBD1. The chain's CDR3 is CASRPGGGIGTEAFF. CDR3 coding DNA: TGTGCCAGCAGACCGGGAGGGGGCATCGGTACTGAAGCTTTCTTT.